Listed below are T cell receptor beta chains from one sample, sequenced in a study of cytomegalovirus exposure and HLA in healthy donors. Using immunoSEQ multiplex PCR, the repertoire was profiled, and TCRdb retains in-frame clones only, with some absent. This sample has 100,000 to 150,000 clones; roughly 80% occur once, and the top ten carry 2.7%. The sample was PBMCs. These receptors were obtained from a woman aged 40 to 50 in good health and CMV-seropositive. Each CDR3 is given with its conserved first and last residue. D genes are given only for firm matches. Clone sizes are given selectively: once, few, many, or a class where the clone is expanded.

TRBV4-2	.	TRBD1	TRBJ1-6	CASSQETGNVGSPLHF	TGTGCCAGCAGCCAAGAGACAGGGAACGTCGGGTCACCCCTCCACTTT
TRBV30	few	TRBD1	TRBJ1-2	CAWGDSHYYGYTF	TGTGCCTGGGGGGACAGTCACTACTATGGCTACACCTTC
TRBV2	few	.	TRBJ1-3	CASSASGNTIYF	TGTGCCAGCAGTGCGTCTGGAAACACCATATATTTT
TRBV29-1	.	TRBD1	TRBJ2-7	CSVRDRDEQYF	TGCAGCGTCCGAGACAGGGACGAGCAGTACTTC
TRBV7-2	few	TRBD1	TRBJ1-5	CASSFTGGGGQPQHF	TGTGCCAGCAGCTTCACAGGGGGGGGTGGTCAGCCCCAGCATTTT
TRBV7-8	.	TRBD1	TRBJ2-7	CASSPYGTGGSYEQYF	TGTGCCAGCAGCCCTTACGGGACAGGAGGGTCCTACGAGCAGTACTTC
TRBV6-1	.	TRBD2	TRBJ2-5	CASSEGLAGIGQTQYF	TGTGCCAGCAGTGAAGGTCTAGCGGGAATCGGTCAGACCCAGTACTTC
TRBV2	.	TRBD2	TRBJ2-5	CASNQAGASGGQTQYF	TGTGCCAGCAACCAAGCGGGGGCTAGCGGGGGTCAGACCCAGTACTTC
TRBV14	.	.	TRBJ2-7	CASSQDWRPYEQYF	TGTGCCAGCAGCCAAGACTGGAGACCATACGAGCAGTACTTC
TRBV7-2	.	.	TRBJ1-1	CASSLKAGNTEAFF	TGTGCCAGCAGCTTAAAAGCAGGTAACACTGAAGCTTTCTTT
TRBV18	.	TRBD1	TRBJ1-1	CASSTRGLLMSDTEAFF	TGTGCCAGCTCAACCAGGGGGCTCCTGATGTCGGACACTGAAGCTTTCTTT
TRBV4-1	.	.	TRBJ2-1	CASSQDWGEKFF	TGCGCCAGCAGCCAAGATTGGGGGGAGAAGTTCTTC
TRBV30	.	.	TRBJ2-7	CAWSTWGVSYEQYF	TGTGCCTGGAGTACCTGGGGGGTCTCCTACGAGCAGTACTTC
TRBV5-1	.	TRBD2	TRBJ2-3	CASSMTSGGAVGTDTQYF	TGCGCCAGCAGCATGACTAGCGGGGGGGCAGTGGGCACAGATACGCAGTATTTT
TRBV7-2	.	.	TRBJ2-1	CASRLSGTYNEQFF	TGTGCCAGCCGCCTGTCGGGGACCTACAATGAGCAGTTCTTC
TRBV7-9	.	TRBD1	TRBJ1-6	CAGGDRGDSPLHF	TGTGCCGGGGGGGACAGGGGAGATTCACCCCTCCACTTT
TRBV2	.	.	TRBJ1-1	CASSGGERSTEAFF	TGTGCCAGCAGTGGGGGGGAACGGAGCACTGAAGCTTTCTTT
TRBV27	.	TRBD2	TRBJ2-2	CASSLSGRTGELFF	TGTGCCAGCAGTTTGAGCGGGAGAACCGGGGAGCTGTTTTTT
TRBV9	.	.	TRBJ2-3	CASRGREDTQYF	TGTGCCAGCAGGGGCAGGGAAGATACGCAGTATTTT
TRBV10-2	.	TRBD2	TRBJ2-1	CASSDRFGRELNEQFF	TGCGCCAGCAGTGATAGGTTCGGGCGGGAGCTAAATGAGCAGTTCTTC
TRBV29-1	.	.	TRBJ1-2	CSVAVREGYGYTF	TGCAGCGTTGCGGTCAGGGAGGGCTATGGCTACACCTTC
TRBV7-6	few	TRBD2	TRBJ2-3	CASSLGLAGAADTQYF	TGTGCCAGCAGCTTAGGACTAGCGGGAGCTGCAGATACGCAGTATTTT
TRBV6-1	.	.	TRBJ2-7	CASSETGGSSYEQYF	TGTGCCAGCAGTGAAACTGGGGGGAGCTCCTACGAGCAGTACTTC
TRBV19	once	TRBD1	TRBJ1-1	CASQGTGVGETEAFF	TGTGCCAGTCAAGGGACAGGGGTAGGGGAAACTGAAGCTTTCTTT
TRBV21-1	.	.	TRBJ2-7	CASSPRVYEQYF	TGTGCCAGCAGCCCCAGGGTGTACGAGCAGTACTTC
TRBV2	.	.	TRBJ2-1	CASSSSERRNEQFF	TGTGCCAGCAGTTCCAGTGAGCGACGCAATGAGCAGTTCTTC
TRBV27	.	TRBD2	TRBJ2-1	CASSGRLAGVYNEQFF	TGTGCCAGCAGTGGGCGACTAGCGGGAGTCTACAATGAGCAGTTCTTC
TRBV5-3	.	TRBD2	TRBJ2-3	CARSLILAVSTDTQYF	TGTGCCAGAAGCTTGATTCTAGCGGTGAGCACAGATACGCAGTATTTT
TRBV6-1	.	.	TRBJ2-1	CASSEAGTLYNEQFF	TGTGCCAGCAGTGAGGCGGGGACCCTTTACAATGAGCAGTTCTTC
TRBV18	.	.	TRBJ1-1	CASSPGRVGSTEAFF	TGTGCCAGCTCACCAGGCCGGGTCGGTAGCACTGAAGCTTTCTTT
TRBV11-2	.	TRBD1	TRBJ2-3	CASGKDRGAADTQYF	TGTGCCAGCGGTAAAGACAGGGGGGCGGCAGATACGCAGTATTTT
TRBV2	few	.	TRBJ1-1	CASRGHFTEAFF	TGTGCCAGCAGAGGACATTTCACTGAAGCTTTCTTT
TRBV5-6	few	.	TRBJ1-1	CASSLGGRSGNTEAFF	TGTGCCAGCAGCTTGGGGGGGCGCAGTGGTAACACTGAAGCTTTCTTT
TRBV5-8	.	.	TRBJ1-1	CASSLKRPEAFF	TGTGCCAGCAGCTTAAAGCGACCTGAAGCTTTCTTT
TRBV6-1	.	TRBD1	TRBJ2-7	CASTMGQSYEQYF	TGTGCCAGCACCATGGGACAGTCCTACGAGCAGTACTTC
TRBV6-5	.	.	TRBJ2-5	CASSRDYQETQYF	TGTGCCAGCAGCCGCGACTACCAAGAGACCCAGTACTTC
TRBV5-1	.	.	TRBJ2-7	CASKFLGGPEQYF	TGCGCCAGCAAATTCCTAGGGGGACCCGAGCAGTACTTC
TRBV19	.	TRBD1	TRBJ2-6	CASSHQHSDRGLSGANVLTF	TGTGCCAGTAGTCACCAGCACTCGGACAGGGGTCTATCTGGGGCCAACGTCCTGACTTTC